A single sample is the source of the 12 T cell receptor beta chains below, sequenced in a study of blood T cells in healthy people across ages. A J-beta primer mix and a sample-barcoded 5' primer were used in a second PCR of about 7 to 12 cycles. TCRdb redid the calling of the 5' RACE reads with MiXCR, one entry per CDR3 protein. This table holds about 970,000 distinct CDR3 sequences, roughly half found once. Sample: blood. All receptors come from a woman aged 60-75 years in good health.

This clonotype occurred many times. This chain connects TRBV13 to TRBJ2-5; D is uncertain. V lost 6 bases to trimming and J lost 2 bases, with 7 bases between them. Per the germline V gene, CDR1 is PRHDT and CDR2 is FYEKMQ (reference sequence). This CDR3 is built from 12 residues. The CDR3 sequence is CASSSPQETQYF. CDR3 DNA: TGTGCCAGCAGTTCTCCACAAGAGACCCAGTACTTC.

CDR3 protein: CATRGPIAGELFF. CDR3 coding DNA: TGTGCCACCAGGGGGCCCATCGCCGGGGAGCTGTTTTTT. This chain links TRBV24-1 with TRBJ2-2; a possible D gene is TRBD1 (5 bases). V lost 7 bases and J 6 bases, leaving 11 bases between the germline ends. The CDR3 consists of 13 residues. Germline V lookup: CDR1 KGHDR, CDR2 SFDVKD.

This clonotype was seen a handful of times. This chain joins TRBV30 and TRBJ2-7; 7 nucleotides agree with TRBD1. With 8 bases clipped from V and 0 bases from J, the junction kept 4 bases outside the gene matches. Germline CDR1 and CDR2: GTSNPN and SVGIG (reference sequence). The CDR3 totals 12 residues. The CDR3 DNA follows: TGTGCCCTCACAGGGGTCTCCTACGAGCAGTACTTC. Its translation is CALTGVSYEQYF.

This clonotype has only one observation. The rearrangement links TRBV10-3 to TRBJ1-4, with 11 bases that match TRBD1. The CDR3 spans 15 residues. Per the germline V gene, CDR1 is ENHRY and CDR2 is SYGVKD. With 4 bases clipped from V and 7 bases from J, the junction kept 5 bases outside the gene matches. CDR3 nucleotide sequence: TGTGCCATCAGTGCTGGACAGGGGGCAGGTGAAAAACTGTTTTTT. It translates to CAISAGQGAGEKLFF.

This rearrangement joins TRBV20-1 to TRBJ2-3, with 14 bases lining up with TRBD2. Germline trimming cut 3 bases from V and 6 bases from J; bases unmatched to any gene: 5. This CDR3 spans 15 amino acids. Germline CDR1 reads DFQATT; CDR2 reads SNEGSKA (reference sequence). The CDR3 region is CSASTGLAGADTQYF. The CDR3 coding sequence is TGCAGTGCTAGTACGGGACTAGCGGGAGCTGATACGCAGTATTTT.

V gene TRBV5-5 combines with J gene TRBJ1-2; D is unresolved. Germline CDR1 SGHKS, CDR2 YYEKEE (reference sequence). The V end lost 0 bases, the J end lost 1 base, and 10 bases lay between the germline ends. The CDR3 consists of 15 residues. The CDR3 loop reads CASSLEAQNNYGYTF. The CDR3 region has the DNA TGTGCCAGCAGCTTGGAAGCACAGAATAACTATGGCTACACCTTC.

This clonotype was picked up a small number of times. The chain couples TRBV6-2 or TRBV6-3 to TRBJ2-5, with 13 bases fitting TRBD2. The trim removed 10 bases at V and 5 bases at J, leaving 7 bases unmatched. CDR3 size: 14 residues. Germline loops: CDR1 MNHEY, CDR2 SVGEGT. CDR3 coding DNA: TGTGCCATCGGACTAGCGGGAGATTCGGAGACCCAGTACTTC. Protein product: CAIGLAGDSETQYF.

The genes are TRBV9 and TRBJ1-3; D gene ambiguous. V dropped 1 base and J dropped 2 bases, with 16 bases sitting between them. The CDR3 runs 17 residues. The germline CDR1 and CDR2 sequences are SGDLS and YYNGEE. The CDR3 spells CASSVLPRGWPGNTIYF. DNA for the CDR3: TGTGCCAGCAGCGTACTCCCCCGGGGATGGCCTGGAAACACCATATATTTT.

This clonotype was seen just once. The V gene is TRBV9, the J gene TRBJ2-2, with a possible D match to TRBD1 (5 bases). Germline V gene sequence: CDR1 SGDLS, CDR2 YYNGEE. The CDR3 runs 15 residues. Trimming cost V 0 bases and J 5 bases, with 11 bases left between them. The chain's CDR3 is CASSVAGRATGELFF. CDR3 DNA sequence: TGTGCCAGCAGCGTAGCAGGCAGGGCGACCGGGGAGCTGTTTTTT.

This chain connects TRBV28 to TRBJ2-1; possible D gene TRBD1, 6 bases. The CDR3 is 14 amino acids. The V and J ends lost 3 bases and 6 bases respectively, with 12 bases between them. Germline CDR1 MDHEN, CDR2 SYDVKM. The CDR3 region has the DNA TGTGCCAGCAGTTTTGGAACAGGGATCAATGAGCAGTTCTTC. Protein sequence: CASSFGTGINEQFF.

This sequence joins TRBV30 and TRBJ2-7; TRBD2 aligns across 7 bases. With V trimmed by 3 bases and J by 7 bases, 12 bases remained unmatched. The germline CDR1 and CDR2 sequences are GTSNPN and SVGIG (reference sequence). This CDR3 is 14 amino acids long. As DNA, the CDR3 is TGTGCCTGGAGGAAGGGCACGGGGAGGGATGAGCAGTACTTC. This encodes CAWRKGTGRDEQYF. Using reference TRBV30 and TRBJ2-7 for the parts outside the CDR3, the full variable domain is SQTIHQWPATLVQPVGSPLSLECTVEGTSNPNLYWYRQAAGRGLQLLFYSVGIGQISSEVPQNLSASRPQDRQFILSSKKLLLSDSGFYLCAWRKGTGRDEQYFGPGTRLTVT.

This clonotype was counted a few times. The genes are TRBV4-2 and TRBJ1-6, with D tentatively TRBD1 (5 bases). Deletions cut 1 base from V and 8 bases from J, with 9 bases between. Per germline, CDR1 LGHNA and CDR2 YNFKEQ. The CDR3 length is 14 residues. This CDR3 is CASSQGVGDSPLHF. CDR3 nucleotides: TGTGCCAGCAGCCAAGGGGTGGGGGATTCACCCCTCCACTTT.